Each of the 24 T cell receptor beta chains below was sequenced from the same sample in a study of blood T cells in healthy people across ages. With a J-beta primer mix and a sample-barcoded 5' primer, a second PCR ran about 6 to 11 cycles. Each CDR3 protein gets one entry after TCRdb re-called the 5' RACE reads with MiXCR. The sample yields 1 million or so distinct CDR3 sequences, over 35% seen once. Sequencing was performed on blood. The receptors come from an older woman in good health.

This chain connects TRBV10-3 to TRBJ2-3; possible D gene TRBD2, 6 bases. This CDR3 spans 14 amino acids. Per the germline V gene, CDR1 is ENHRY and CDR2 is SYGVKD. DNA for the CDR3: TGTGCGATCCCCACTAGCCCCAGCACAGATACGCAGTATTTT. It specifies CAIPTSPSTDTQYF.

The chain uses TRBV2 and TRBJ1-2, with D maybe TRBD1 (6 bases). The CDR3 is 13 amino acids. CDR1 and CDR2 from the germline V gene are SNHLY and FYNNEI. Trimming shortened V by 4 bases and J by 8 bases, and 14 bases separated the two germline ends. CDR3 loop: CASSVVGGIGYTF. The CDR3 nucleotides read TGTGCCAGCAGTGTGGTAGGGGGGATAGGCTACACCTTC.

V and J are TRBV10-3 and TRBJ2-3; D gene uncertain. CDR3 length equals 13 residues. Per germline, CDR1 ENHRY and CDR2 SYGVKD. V gave up 6 bases and J gave up 3 bases, with 10 bases separating them. The DNA of the CDR3 is TGTGCCATCAGGCTACGGGTTACAGATACGCAGTATTTT. Its translation: CAIRLRVTDTQYF.

V gene TRBV6-1 combines with J gene TRBJ2-1; TRBD2 agrees at 9 bases. The V segment lost 7 bases and the J segment 2 bases; nucleotides outside the gene matches: 6. CDR3 size: 15 residues. From germline, CDR1 is MNHNS and CDR2 SASEGT. The DNA of the CDR3 is TGTGCCAGCACCGAGTTAGCGGGAGCCTACAATGAGCAGTTCTTC. It yields the protein CASTELAGAYNEQFF.

This clonotype occurred a few times. The gene calls are TRBV3-1 and TRBJ1-1; TRBD1 matches at 9 bases. Germline CDR1 and CDR2: LGHDT and YNNKEL (reference sequence). Trimming cost V 2 bases and J 2 bases; bases outside gene matches: 3. The CDR3 is 15 amino acids. CDR3: CASSQTTGGNTEAFF. CDR3 bases: TGTGCCAGCAGCCAAACGACAGGGGGTAACACTGAAGCTTTCTTT.

The gene calls are TRBV20-1 and TRBJ1-2, with a weak D call TRBD1 (6 bases). CDR3 length: 12 amino acids. Germline loops: CDR1 DFQATT, CDR2 SNEGSKA (reference sequence). Between the trimmed V and J ends, which lost 2 bases and 4 bases, there was a span of 8 bases. The CDR3 DNA is TGCAGTGCTAGACAGGGGAGCTATGGCTACACCTTC. It is translated as CSARQGSYGYTF.

A note on this clonotype: A junction end diverges from the germline sequence, so it may reflect a read error. The chain carries TRBV7-2 and TRBJ2-1, with 8 bases matching TRBD2. This CDR3 has 14 amino acids. Germline V gene sequence: CDR1 SGHTA, CDR2 FQGNSA. CDR3 DNA sequence: TGTGCCAGCAGTCGTAGCGGGATGAACAATGAGCGGTTCTTC. Amino acids: CASSRSGMNNERFF.

This sequence joins TRBV20-1 and TRBJ2-1; 14 positions match TRBD2. Losses at the gene ends were 0 bases for V and 8 bases for J; bases not matched to a gene: 12. Germline CDR1 is DFQATT and CDR2 is SNEGSKA (reference sequence). The CDR3 totals 18 residues. CDR3 in DNA: TGCAGTGCTAGAGAGCTTGCCGGGACTAGCGGGAGTATGGATGAGCAGTTCTTC. Translating it yields CSARELAGTSGSMDEQFF.

This sequence joins TRBV7-2 and TRBJ2-7; tentative D call: TRBD1 (5 bases). The CDR3 contains 15 residues. The germline V gene has CDR1 SGHTA and CDR2 FQGNSA. Trimming left V 4 bases short and J 6 bases short, with 19 bases between. CDR3 DNA sequence: TGTGCCAGCAGCTCAGTCGGACAAGGGTCTACCGAGCAGTACTTC. Amino acid sequence: CASSSVGQGSTEQYF.

The CDR3 spells CASSQGPGTTYNEQFF. The CDR3 DNA reads TGCGCCAGCAGCCAAGGGCCAGGGACCACCTACAATGAGCAGTTCTTC. The V and J genes are TRBV4-1 and TRBJ2-1; the D gene could be TRBD1 or TRBD2 (5 bases each). The V end was cut by 1 base, the J end by 2 bases, with 12 bases between. Per germline, CDR1 MGHRA and CDR2 YSYEKL. This CDR3 is built from 16 residues.

A few counts support this clonotype. The rearrangement links TRBV7-2 to TRBJ2-4; 8 nucleotides agree with TRBD2. Germline values: CDR1 SGHTA, CDR2 FQGNSA. CDR3 length: 15 residues. The V gene end was trimmed by 3 bases and the J gene end by 13 bases; junction bases not matched to a gene: 14. CDR3 DNA: TGTGCCAGCAGCTTTACCGCTAGCGGTAGCGGGGAGCAGTACTTC. This sequence encodes CASSFTASGSGEQYF.

The V call is TRBV20-1, the J call TRBJ1-2; the match to TRBD1 covers 7 bases. This CDR3 is built from 14 residues. The J segment lost 6 bases and the V segment lost 0 bases, leaving 7 bases of the junction unmatched. Germline CDR1 is DFQATT and CDR2 is SNEGSKA (reference sequence). In DNA, the CDR3 is TGCAGTGCTAGAGATGACAGGGAAGTCAATGGCTACACCTTC. It specifies CSARDDREVNGYTF.

This clonotype turned up a few times. The V and J genes are TRBV12-3 or TRBV12-4 and TRBJ2-7; 8 bases align to TRBD2. The CDR3 runs to 15 residues. The V segment lost 3 bases and the J segment 3 bases; nucleotides outside the gene matches: 7. DNA of the CDR3: TGTGCCAGCAGTTTTCTTACTAGCGGATACTACGAGCAGTACTTC. Translating it yields CASSFLTSGYYEQYF.

This chain links TRBV20-1 with TRBJ2-5; 8 bases map to TRBD2. After removal of 1 base from V and 11 bases from J, the junction contained 15 bases not matched to a gene. The CDR3 has 15 amino acids. Germline CDR1 DFQATT, CDR2 SNEGSKA (reference sequence). CDR3: CSARAREDVGNEQYF. CDR3 DNA sequence: TGCAGTGCTAGAGCGCGGGAGGACGTAGGCAATGAGCAGTACTTC.

The chain links TRBV29-1 to TRBJ2-7, with a weak D call TRBD1 (6 bases). Per germline, CDR1 SQVTM and CDR2 ANQGSEA. Trimming removed 5 bases from V and 0 bases from J, with 11 bases in between. The CDR3 is 13 residues long. CDR3 in DNA: TGCAGCGTTAGGGGGATGGACTCCTACGAGCAGTACTTC. Amino acids: CSVRGMDSYEQYF.

V usage is TRBV6-2 or TRBV6-3 and J usage is TRBJ2-1, with 11 bases aligning to TRBD2. There are 18 residues in the CDR3. Germline CDR1 is MNHEY and CDR2 is SVGEGT. V dropped 6 bases and J dropped 5; count of bases not matched to a gene: 15. The CDR3 sequence is CASSRLPMTSGTNNEQFF. The CDR3 DNA is TGTGCCAGCAGCCGACTCCCAATGACTAGCGGGACTAACAATGAGCAGTTCTTC.

This clonotype was seen a handful of times. This may be a read error: a much more frequent sequence differs by one nucleotide. J is TRBJ2-1 and V is TRBV24-1; TRBD1 agrees at 9 bases. This CDR3 is built from 16 residues. V was clipped by 2 bases and J by 6 bases; unmatched bases: 7. Germline loops: CDR1 KGHDR, CDR2 SFDVKD. DNA of the CDR3: TGTGCCACCAGTGATTGCCGGGACAGGGTGAGCAATGAGCAGTTCTTC. Its translation is CATSDCRDRVSNEQFF.

This clonotype came up once. The chain links TRBV7-6 to TRBJ2-1, with unresolved D. Germline assignment: CDR1 SGHVS and CDR2 FNYEAQ. The CDR3 totals 14 residues. The V gene lost 2 bases and the J gene lost 5 bases, with 10 bases spanning the gap. Here the CDR3 DNA reads TGTGCCAGCAGCTTAAAAGCGACCCACAATGAGCAGTTCTTC. Its translation is CASSLKATHNEQFF.

This clonotype has only one observation. Given a much more abundant clone one base away, this may be a read error. This chain links TRBV20-1 with TRBJ2-1, with 7 bases lining up with TRBD2. Germline CDR1 reads DFQATT; CDR2 reads SNEGSKA (reference sequence). Trimming removed 1 base from V and 4 bases from J; junction bases left unmatched: 10. CDR3 length: 16 amino acids. CDR3 DNA sequence: TGCAGTGCTAGAGGGGGAGGGGTAGCAGGTTACAATGAGCAGTTCTTC. Protein product: CSARGGGVAGYNEQFF.

This clonotype was observed a handful of times. The V and J genes are TRBV20-1 and TRBJ2-5; TRBD2 agrees at 9 bases. V was pared by 3 bases and J by 1 base, with 6 bases of the junction left unmatched. This CDR3 comprises 15 residues. The germline V gene has CDR1 DFQATT and CDR2 SNEGSKA (reference sequence). Here the CDR3 reads CSASGGRALQETQYF. The CDR3, as DNA: TGCAGTGCTAGTGGCGGGAGGGCCCTCCAAGAGACCCAGTACTTC.

In this sample, this clonotype turned up a few times. This sequence joins TRBV5-1 and TRBJ2-5; D may match TRBD1 or TRBD2 (5 bases each). The J call may be wrong; the DNA end is better matched by TRBJ2-7. Germline V lookup: CDR1 SGHRS, CDR2 YFSETQ. The length of the CDR3 is 12 residues. DNA for the CDR3: TGCGCCAGCAGCCGGGACGTGGACGAGCAGTACTTC. This gives the protein CASSRDVDEQYF.

In the case of this clonotype: One junction end does not reproduce the germline sequence, and a read error may be involved. The rearrangement links TRBV30 to TRBJ2-1; TRBD1 agrees at 11 bases. The J call may not be correct, given that the DNA end is closer to TRBJ2-7. The CDR3 extends over 14 amino acids. Germline CDR1 and CDR2: GTSNPN and SVGIG (reference sequence). The CDR3 here is CVWTGQGADYEQYF. CDR3 sequence (DNA): TGTGTCTGGACTGGACAGGGGGCGGATTACGAGCAGTACTTC.

The V and J genes are TRBV7-9 and TRBJ1-5; D might be TRBD1 (6 bases). Trimming pared 6 bases from V and 4 bases from J, leaving 13 bases between. CDR1 is SEHNR and CDR2 is FQNEAQ in the germline V gene (reference sequence). The CDR3 consists of 14 residues. The CDR3 DNA reads TGTGCCAGCAGTCTAGGGGGACTTAATCAGCCCCAGCATTTT. Its translation: CASSLGGLNQPQHF.

This clonotype has only a few counts. This chain joins TRBV4-2 and TRBJ2-1, with 12 bases lining up with TRBD2. The germline CDR1 and CDR2 sequences are LGHNA and YNFKEQ. V trimming: 1 base; J trimming: 9 bases; junction bases outside the gene matches: 4. The CDR3 totals 15 residues. CDR3 in DNA: TGTGCCAGCAGCCAAGTGACTAGCGGGAGTGGTGAGCAGTTCTTC. This encodes CASSQVTSGSGEQFF.